A selection of T cell receptor beta chains follows, all from one sample in a study of cytomegalovirus exposure and HLA in healthy donors. Clones were sequenced by immunoSEQ multiplex PCR, and TCRdb holds only the in-frame ones, with some missing. Seen here are 150,000 to 200,000 clones, about 82% observed once, and the top ten hold approximately 2%. The specimen sequenced was PBMCs. Receptor source: a man aged 25 to 45 in good health and CMV-seropositive. Each CDR3 is given without its conserved first and last residue. Each record gives: V gene, J gene, CDR3 protein.

TRBV5-6	TRBJ2-7	ASSSSGGLGREQY
TRBV4-1	TRBJ1-2	ASSQDPGTGRRGYT
TRBV5-1	TRBJ1-1	ASCRTQGAEAF
TRBV6-5	TRBJ2-2	ASSYGQNAGELF
TRBV9	TRBJ1-2	ASSAGTGSTRAYGYT
TRBV19	TRBJ1-4	ASSETDEGANEKLF
TRBV6-6	TRBJ2-1	ASSQGLAGYNEQF
TRBV5-4	TRBJ1-5	ASSTGTENQPQH
TRBV7-9	TRBJ2-7	ASSPQTSGGHPYEQY
TRBV23-1	TRBJ1-6	ASSQSGRVNSPLH
TRBV2	TRBJ2-5	ASSKSGGYQETQY
TRBV30	TRBJ1-5	AWSVRGSGQPQH
TRBV9	TRBJ2-5	ASSVMQAVQETQY
TRBV30	TRBJ2-7	ACAGTGGYEQY
TRBV4-1	TRBJ2-7	ASSPGLALEQY
TRBV6-5	TRBJ1-1	ASSYSILDFNTEAF
TRBV9	TRBJ2-5	ASTIGVGRETQY
TRBV7-3	TRBJ2-5	ASSRGGSGRETQY
TRBV13	TRBJ2-1	ASSPGGWEQF
TRBV15	TRBJ2-5	ATSRDRGGQETQY
TRBV9	TRBJ2-1	ASSGAQSGKLYNEQF
TRBV25-1	TRBJ2-3	ASSRGGVGTQY
TRBV19	TRBJ1-5	ASTGTGYYSNQPQH
TRBV2	TRBJ2-1	ASSLSGGTGDHEQF
TRBV30	TRBJ1-2	AWSGPGGLHYGYT
TRBV9	TRBJ1-3	ASSVVGGSGNTIY
TRBV6-1	TRBJ2-3	ASSEALAGGDTQY
TRBV27	TRBJ2-2	ASRSLGGTGELF
TRBV30	TRBJ2-2	AWSVASGELF
TRBV15	TRBJ1-1	ATSRGGGGAEAF
TRBV4-1	TRBJ2-2	ASSQVEFSGELF
TRBV10-2	TRBJ1-4	ASSTGGGGLERKLF
TRBV11-1	TRBJ1-1	ASSRTGNSNTEAF
TRBV6-1	TRBJ1-3	ASSEGRGSGNTIY
TRBV19	TRBJ2-5	ASSIGNGRQETQY
TRBV4-2	TRBJ2-7	ASSQGDHLQGEQY
TRBV27	TRBJ2-7	ASSLGTSPYEQY
TRBV14	TRBJ2-7	ASSPTTSGSYEQY
TRBV15	TRBJ1-1	ATSVRQGTEAF
TRBV6-5	TRBJ1-1	ASSYSRGNTEAF
TRBV27	TRBJ1-6	ASSSVGVQGGDNSPLH
TRBV9	TRBJ2-7	ASSSGTSGGMQY
TRBV27	TRBJ1-1	ASSLLGSEAF
TRBV6-6	TRBJ1-2	ASSRGQGHGYT
TRBV6-6	TRBJ1-1	ASKRDRVQEAF
TRBV2	TRBJ2-1	ASQGGYNEQF
TRBV4-2	TRBJ1-4	ASSRDQGEEEKLF